The rows below give T cell receptor beta chains drawn from one sample of a study of blood T cell repertoires in COVID-19. The assay was immunoSEQ multiplex PCR, and TCRdb's table has in-frame clones only and misses some. Among approximately 150,000 clones listed, 79% were seen once. The sample comprised peripheral blood. The source of these receptors is a woman aged 55-75 years with COVID-19, enrolled during active disease. CDR3s include the opening cysteine and the closing phenylalanine or tryptophan. The order of the fields is D gene, J gene, clone size, V gene, CDR3 DNA, CDR3 protein. The D gene is left open where the match is weak. The size entry is marked missing in some rows and otherwise reads once, few, many or a size class.

D gene: .; J gene: TRBJ2-7; clone size: few; V gene: TRBV7-2; CDR3 DNA: TGTGCCAGCAGCTTAGGTACCGGGAGTGGTTACGAGCAGTACTTC; CDR3 protein: CASSLGTGSGYEQYF
D gene: TRBD1; J gene: TRBJ2-6; clone size: .; V gene: TRBV19; CDR3 DNA: TGTGCCAGTCGCAATCCGGGACAGGGATTGGGAGGGGCCAACGTCCTGACTTTC; CDR3 protein: CASRNPGQGLGGANVLTF
D gene: TRBD1; J gene: TRBJ1-4; clone size: .; V gene: TRBV6-2/TRBV6-3; CDR3 DNA: TGTGCCAGCAGCTGGACAGGGGGCGCGGCTGAAAAACTGTTTTTT; CDR3 protein: CASSWTGGAAEKLFF
D gene: TRBD2; J gene: TRBJ2-7; clone size: .; V gene: TRBV28; CDR3 DNA: TGTGCCAGCGAAGGGACTAGCGGGAGTCGGATTTACGAGCAGTACTTC; CDR3 protein: CASEGTSGSRIYEQYF
D gene: .; J gene: TRBJ2-7; clone size: .; V gene: TRBV12-3/TRBV12-4; CDR3 DNA: TGTGCCAGCAGTTTTTCAGGAACCTACGAGCAGTACTTC; CDR3 protein: CASSFSGTYEQYF
D gene: .; J gene: TRBJ2-7; clone size: .; V gene: TRBV5-1; CDR3 DNA: TGCGCCAGCAGCTTGGCCCCGGGGTACGAGCAGTACTTC; CDR3 protein: CASSLAPGYEQYF
D gene: TRBD1; J gene: TRBJ1-2; clone size: .; V gene: TRBV6-6; CDR3 DNA: TGTGCCACGCAGGGACAGGGGAACTATGGCTACACCTTC; CDR3 protein: CATQGQGNYGYTF
D gene: TRBD1; J gene: TRBJ2-4; clone size: few; V gene: TRBV7-8; CDR3 DNA: TGTGCCAGCAGCTTAGGGGCACGACAGGGAAACATTCAGTACTTC; CDR3 protein: CASSLGARQGNIQYF
D gene: .; J gene: TRBJ1-2; clone size: .; V gene: TRBV6-5; CDR3 DNA: TGTGCCAGCAGTTACTCTGCAGGAGGGGGCTACACCTTC; CDR3 protein: CASSYSAGGGYTF
D gene: TRBD1; J gene: TRBJ2-1; clone size: .; V gene: TRBV3-1/TRBV3-2; CDR3 DNA: TGTGCCAGCTGCGGGACAGGGTATAACAATGAGCAGTTCTTC; CDR3 protein: CASCGTGYNNEQFF
D gene: .; J gene: TRBJ1-2; clone size: .; V gene: TRBV28; CDR3 DNA: TGTGCCAGCACCATGGGGGGGTCCGGCTATGGCTACACCTTC; CDR3 protein: CASTMGGSGYGYTF
D gene: TRBD1; J gene: TRBJ1-1; clone size: .; V gene: TRBV18; CDR3 DNA: TGTGCCAGCTCACCGGCGGACAGGGAAGCTTTCTTT; CDR3 protein: CASSPADREAFF
D gene: TRBD2; J gene: TRBJ2-7; clone size: .; V gene: TRBV28; CDR3 DNA: TGTGCCAGCAGTTCCCCGACTAGCGGGAGGACCTCCTACGAGCAGTACTTC; CDR3 protein: CASSSPTSGRTSYEQYF
D gene: .; J gene: TRBJ2-5; clone size: .; V gene: TRBV3-1/TRBV3-2; CDR3 DNA: TGTGCCAGCACGCATCTATCCCAAGAGACCCAGTACTTC; CDR3 protein: CASTHLSQETQYF
D gene: .; J gene: TRBJ1-4; clone size: .; V gene: TRBV9; CDR3 DNA: TGTGCCAGCAACCAAGGGAGGGGACCAACGTCAAAACAAAATGAAAAACTGTTTTTT; CDR3 protein: CASNQGRGPTSKQNEKLFF
D gene: .; J gene: TRBJ1-4; clone size: .; V gene: TRBV5-1; CDR3 DNA: TGCGCCAGCAGCCAGTCGACAGGAACTAATGAAAAACTGTTTTTT; CDR3 protein: CASSQSTGTNEKLFF
D gene: .; J gene: TRBJ2-2; clone size: once; V gene: TRBV6-4; CDR3 DNA: TGTGCCAGCAGTGACTCTCGGCAGACCGGGGACACCGGGGAGCTGTTTTTT; CDR3 protein: CASSDSRQTGDTGELFF
D gene: TRBD2; J gene: TRBJ2-1; clone size: many; V gene: TRBV27; CDR3 DNA: TGTGCCAGCACCCCCCTGGCCAGCGGGAGTAGCTATGAGCAGTTCTTC; CDR3 protein: CASTPLASGSSYEQFF
D gene: .; J gene: TRBJ2-3; clone size: .; V gene: TRBV5-1; CDR3 DNA: TGCGCCAGCAGCTTGGGGGCCGATACGCAGTATTTT; CDR3 protein: CASSLGADTQYF
D gene: .; J gene: TRBJ2-7; clone size: .; V gene: TRBV5-1; CDR3 DNA: TGCGCCAGCGGTCCCGGGAGGGACAGGGCCTCCTACGAGCAGTACTTC; CDR3 protein: CASGPGRDRASYEQYF
D gene: .; J gene: TRBJ2-2; clone size: .; V gene: TRBV7-9; CDR3 DNA: TGTGCCAGCAGCGCCAACAGGGTAGGCAACACCGGGGAGCTGTTTTTT; CDR3 protein: CASSANRVGNTGELFF
D gene: TRBD1; J gene: TRBJ2-4; clone size: .; V gene: TRBV7-8; CDR3 DNA: TGTGCCAGCAGCTCTGTACTGACAGGGGCCAAAAACATTCAGTACTTC; CDR3 protein: CASSSVLTGAKNIQYF
D gene: TRBD2; J gene: TRBJ2-1; clone size: .; V gene: TRBV14; CDR3 DNA: TGTGCCAGCAGCTCAACGGGGGGACCGCAGTTCTTC; CDR3 protein: CASSSTGGPQFF
D gene: .; J gene: TRBJ2-5; clone size: .; V gene: TRBV7-3; CDR3 DNA: TGTGCCAGCAGCTTCCCACCGAGAAGGATTTGGGCAGAGACCCAGTACTTC; CDR3 protein: CASSFPPRRIWAETQYF
D gene: TRBD1; J gene: TRBJ1-2; clone size: .; V gene: TRBV5-1; CDR3 DNA: TGCGCCAGCAGCCCCGGACAGGGAGTAAACTATGGCTACACCTTC; CDR3 protein: CASSPGQGVNYGYTF
D gene: TRBD1; J gene: TRBJ2-7; clone size: .; V gene: TRBV6-1; CDR3 DNA: TGTGCCAGCAGTGAAACCCCGACAGGGGGGGACGAGCAGTACTTC; CDR3 protein: CASSETPTGGDEQYF
D gene: .; J gene: TRBJ2-4; clone size: .; V gene: TRBV13; CDR3 DNA: TGTGCCACGGGAGTCGTCGGTAGAGCCAAAAACATTCAGTACTTC; CDR3 protein: CATGVVGRAKNIQYF
D gene: .; J gene: TRBJ2-5; clone size: .; V gene: TRBV6-4; CDR3 DNA: TGTGCCAGCAGTGAGCGGAGCGGTCCCCGGGAGACCCAGTACTTC; CDR3 protein: CASSERSGPRETQYF
D gene: .; J gene: TRBJ1-2; clone size: .; V gene: TRBV12-3/TRBV12-4; CDR3 DNA: TGTGCCACCATCTTAACAGGGAACTATGGCTACACCTTC; CDR3 protein: CATILTGNYGYTF